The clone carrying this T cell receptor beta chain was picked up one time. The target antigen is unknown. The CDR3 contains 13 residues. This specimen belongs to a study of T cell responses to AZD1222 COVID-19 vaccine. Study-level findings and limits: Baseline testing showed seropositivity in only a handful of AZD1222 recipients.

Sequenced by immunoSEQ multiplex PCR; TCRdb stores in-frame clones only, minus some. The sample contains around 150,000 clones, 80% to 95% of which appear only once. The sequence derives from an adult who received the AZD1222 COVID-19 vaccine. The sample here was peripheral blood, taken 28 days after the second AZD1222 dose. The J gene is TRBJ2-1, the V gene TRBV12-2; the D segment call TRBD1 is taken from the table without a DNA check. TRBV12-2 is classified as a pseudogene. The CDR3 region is CASRPGGYNEQFF. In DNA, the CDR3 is TGTGCAAGTCGGCCAGGGGGCTACAATGAGCAGTTCTTC.